The sequence of this TCR beta chain was determined in a study of control samples from healthy donors and cancer patients. Comments on this clone: One junction end does not reproduce the germline sequence, and a read error may be involved.

The CDR3 contains 14 residues. Germline V lookup: CDR1 SGHTA, CDR2 FQGNSA. Only in-frame clones appear in the TCRdb table, and some are missing; sequencing was by immunoSEQ multiplex PCR. The sample holds about 120,000 clones, about 93% seen once. This clonotype was obtained from a middle-aged man with head and neck cancer. Sequenced material: PBMCs. This chain links TRBV7-2 with TRBJ2-7; TRBD2 agrees at 12 bases. The CDR3 DNA sequence: TGTGCCAGCAGCCTAGCGGGGGGGCTAGACGAGCAGTACTTC. Protein product: CASSLAGGLDEQYF.